This TCR beta chain was profiled in a study of T cell responses to AZD1222 COVID-19 vaccine. The study's findings and limits: Nearly half of unique spike-specific TCRs reportedly avoided B.1.351 and B.1.1.7 mutated regions. The breadth and depth of Spike-specific TCRs increased once two AZD1222 doses had been given. Most donors were white British, females outnumbered males, and clonal diversity was possibly underestimated. Baseline testing showed seropositivity in only a handful of AZD1222 recipients.

On this clone itself: Its antigen is unidentified.

Trimming at V came to 5 bases and at J to 6 bases, leaving 14 bases not matched to a gene. Germline lookup yields CDR1 SGHTA and CDR2 FQGTGA. This CDR3 region has 17 residues. Profiled with immunoSEQ multiplex PCR; TCRdb holds only in-frame clones, not every one. Of about 120,000 clones listed, 70% to 90% were seen once; the top ten hold roughly 4.3%. The receptor comes from an adult in good health. Sequencing used peripheral blood, obtained on day 0 of MenACWY control vaccination. The V and J genes are TRBV7-3 and TRBJ2-3; 10 positions agree with TRBD1. The CDR3 spells CASSIRGQGRRGDTQYF. The CDR3 DNA is TGTGCCAGCAGCATCCGGGGACAGGGGAGGCGTGGGGATACGCAGTATTTT.